The rows below give T cell receptor beta chains drawn from one sample of a study of blood T cell repertoires in COVID-19. Sequenced by immunoSEQ multiplex PCR; TCRdb stores in-frame clones only, minus some. The sample includes a few hundred thousand clones, around 85% seen only once; the top ten take over 6%. Sequenced input: PBMCs or T cells enriched from blood (not recorded which). The receptor set was obtained from a woman aged 40-49 years who had recovered from COVID-19. The conserved cysteine and the conserved F or W are not part of the CDR3 here. Each record gives: V gene, D gene, J gene, CDR3 protein. A D gene is named only where the DNA matches it firmly.

v_gene: TRBV28; d_gene: TRBD1; j_gene: TRBJ2-5; CDR3aa: ASSPTGPGETQY
v_gene: TRBV2; d_gene: NA; j_gene: TRBJ1-4; CDR3aa: ASSEAQRLF
v_gene: TRBV7-3; d_gene: TRBD2; j_gene: TRBJ2-3; CDR3aa: ASSLAGVWEDTQY
v_gene: TRBV7-7; d_gene: NA; j_gene: TRBJ2-3; CDR3aa: ASSLKMAGNTDTQY
v_gene: TRBV21-1; d_gene: NA; j_gene: TRBJ2-4; CDR3aa: ASSKKGATVLAKNIQY
v_gene: TRBV30; d_gene: NA; j_gene: TRBJ1-6; CDR3aa: AWSIRGISSPLH
v_gene: TRBV28; d_gene: NA; j_gene: TRBJ1-5; CDR3aa: ASSLTNQPQH
v_gene: TRBV24-1; d_gene: NA; j_gene: TRBJ2-1; CDR3aa: ATSDPTGNAYNEQF
v_gene: TRBV19; d_gene: TRBD2; j_gene: TRBJ2-3; CDR3aa: ASSPAGATDTQY
v_gene: TRBV19; d_gene: NA; j_gene: TRBJ2-7; CDR3aa: ASSIPGYEQY
v_gene: TRBV19; d_gene: NA; j_gene: TRBJ1-1; CDR3aa: ASSTQISTEAF
v_gene: TRBV10-2; d_gene: NA; j_gene: TRBJ1-2; CDR3aa: ASSETANYGYT
v_gene: TRBV5-1; d_gene: NA; j_gene: TRBJ1-5; CDR3aa: ASKKDTSGQPQH
v_gene: TRBV25-1; d_gene: TRBD1; j_gene: TRBJ2-1; CDR3aa: ASSRTGSYNEQF
v_gene: TRBV30; d_gene: TRBD2; j_gene: TRBJ2-7; CDR3aa: ACNPGPGLAKQY
v_gene: TRBV19; d_gene: TRBD2; j_gene: TRBJ2-3; CDR3aa: ASSIKLREGRTDTQY
v_gene: TRBV30; d_gene: NA; j_gene: TRBJ1-3; CDR3aa: AWKHRAGNTIY
v_gene: TRBV7-2; d_gene: TRBD2; j_gene: TRBJ2-7; CDR3aa: ASSSPLAGGTTEQY
v_gene: TRBV6-8; d_gene: NA; j_gene: TRBJ1-3; CDR3aa: ASSPGVSKNTIY
v_gene: TRBV2; d_gene: TRBD2; j_gene: TRBJ2-1; CDR3aa: ASSEQRGGYNEQF
v_gene: TRBV5-5; d_gene: TRBD1; j_gene: TRBJ2-7; CDR3aa: ASSQRTGAHEQY
v_gene: TRBV3-1/TRBV3-2; d_gene: NA; j_gene: TRBJ2-5; CDR3aa: ASRSAGETQY
v_gene: TRBV9; d_gene: TRBD2; j_gene: TRBJ2-5; CDR3aa: ASSHLAGDMETQY
v_gene: TRBV10-3; d_gene: TRBD2; j_gene: TRBJ2-7; CDR3aa: AISGLAGGSEQY
v_gene: TRBV28; d_gene: TRBD2; j_gene: TRBJ2-1; CDR3aa: ASSSIAGVSGNEQF
v_gene: TRBV7-2; d_gene: TRBD1; j_gene: TRBJ1-3; CDR3aa: ASRLDRAGNTIY
v_gene: TRBV7-8; d_gene: NA; j_gene: TRBJ2-7; CDR3aa: ASSLDRLGQY
v_gene: TRBV7-2; d_gene: TRBD1; j_gene: TRBJ2-7; CDR3aa: ASSPQTGISYEQY
v_gene: TRBV5-1; d_gene: TRBD1; j_gene: TRBJ2-1; CDR3aa: ASSPGQTYNEQF
v_gene: TRBV19; d_gene: TRBD1; j_gene: TRBJ2-4; CDR3aa: ASSMGQAQNTLAKNIQY
v_gene: TRBV19; d_gene: TRBD1; j_gene: TRBJ1-6; CDR3aa: ASTRQGINSPLH
v_gene: TRBV5-1; d_gene: NA; j_gene: TRBJ2-7; CDR3aa: ASSPGGSLDEQY
v_gene: TRBV11-2; d_gene: TRBD2; j_gene: TRBJ2-2; CDR3aa: ASSLRLADLQDTGELF
v_gene: TRBV7-9; d_gene: NA; j_gene: TRBJ2-2; CDR3aa: ATGLDTGELF
v_gene: TRBV6-1; d_gene: TRBD2; j_gene: TRBJ2-3; CDR3aa: ASSGRLAGAADTQY
v_gene: TRBV5-4; d_gene: TRBD1; j_gene: TRBJ1-1; CDR3aa: ASSATGGTEAF
v_gene: TRBV2; d_gene: TRBD1; j_gene: TRBJ1-4; CDR3aa: ASSRESTGREKLF
v_gene: TRBV5-1; d_gene: NA; j_gene: TRBJ1-1; CDR3aa: ASISGQGPNTEAF
v_gene: TRBV30; d_gene: TRBD1; j_gene: TRBJ2-1; CDR3aa: AWRAGTGTYNEQF
v_gene: TRBV5-1; d_gene: NA; j_gene: TRBJ1-2; CDR3aa: ASSSLQGSSGYT
v_gene: TRBV6-6; d_gene: NA; j_gene: TRBJ1-2; CDR3aa: ASSRRPLGGRANYGYT
v_gene: TRBV2; d_gene: NA; j_gene: TRBJ2-4; CDR3aa: ASSGRKNIQY
v_gene: TRBV5-8; d_gene: NA; j_gene: TRBJ2-5; CDR3aa: ASSHRDFGETQY
v_gene: TRBV2; d_gene: NA; j_gene: TRBJ1-2; CDR3aa: ASSTGLSGYGYT
v_gene: TRBV18; d_gene: NA; j_gene: TRBJ2-7; CDR3aa: ASSQLMDEQY
v_gene: TRBV11-1; d_gene: TRBD2; j_gene: TRBJ2-4; CDR3aa: ASGPGGSRNIQY
v_gene: TRBV19; d_gene: TRBD1; j_gene: TRBJ1-5; CDR3aa: ASSTTGTGGKEQPQH